These 21 T cell receptor beta chains came from one sample sequenced in a study of beta chain features in type 1 diabetes. General study points: Among all four CD4+ subsets, Type 1 diabetes patients had TCRB CDR3s that were moderately but significantly shorter.

The authors reverse transcribed all of the isolated RNA, so sequencing captured expressed TCRB transcripts. Libraries were prepared by immunoSEQ multiplex PCR; TCRdb keeps only in-frame clonotypes and omits some of them. This sample has 330,000 or so clones, with around an eighth found just once. Antigens for these TCRs are unknown. Material for sequencing was naive CD4+ T cells from blood. The receptor set was obtained from a woman in her late teens or twenties with type 1 diabetes.

The gene calls are TRBV19 and TRBJ2-7; 8 nucleotides align to TRBD1. This CDR3 has 14 residues. Per the germline V gene, CDR1 is LNHDA and CDR2 is SQIVND (reference sequence). The trim removed 6 bases at V and 6 bases at J, leaving 10 bases unmatched. The CDR3 here is CASSDRGPLTEQYF. The CDR3, as DNA: TGTGCCAGTAGCGACAGGGGCCCTCTTACCGAGCAGTACTTC.

The V and J genes are TRBV4-2 and TRBJ2-2, with 10 bases aligning to TRBD2. CDR1 LGHNA and CDR2 YNFKEQ come from the germline V gene. V shed 4 bases, J shed 7 bases, and the junction held 18 bases outside the gene matches. CDR3 length: 19 amino acids. The CDR3 DNA sequence: TGTGCCAGCAGCCCAGTCATGGGCCCGAGCGGGAGGGCCGACGGGGAGCTGTTTTTT. Protein: CASSPVMGPSGRADGELFF.

The genes are TRBV5-1 and TRBJ2-5; 7 bases are shared with TRBD1. There are 13 residues in the CDR3. V lost 4 bases, J lost 5 bases, and 5 bases stayed unmatched. Germline V lookup: CDR1 SGHRS, CDR2 YFSETQ. CDR3 region: CASSGEGGETQYF. DNA of the CDR3: TGCGCCAGCAGCGGGGAAGGGGGCGAGACCCAGTACTTC.

This chain connects TRBV4-3 to TRBJ2-5, with 12 bases lining up with TRBD2. V shed 4 bases, J shed 2 bases, and the junction held 5 bases outside the gene matches. The germline CDR1 and CDR2 sequences are LGHNA and YSLEER. The CDR3 is 16 residues long. The CDR3 loop is CASSPQTSGGQETQYF. For the CDR3, the DNA is TGCGCCAGCAGCCCCCAGACTAGCGGGGGTCAAGAGACCCAGTACTTC.

This clone was observed a few times. V and J are TRBV7-6 and TRBJ2-7, with 7 positions matching TRBD1. CDR3 size: 14 residues. V lost 5 bases and J lost 0; bases outside the gene matches: 4. Per the germline V gene, CDR1 is SGHVS and CDR2 is FNYEAQ. In DNA, the CDR3 is TGTGCCAGCAGCCAGGGACAGCTCTCCTACGAGCAGTACTTC. Translating gives CASSQGQLSYEQYF.

DNA of the CDR3: TGTGCCAGCAGCGTCGAAGTTCGACAGGGTCATGGCTACACCTTC. This sequence encodes CASSVEVRQGHGYTF. The genes are TRBV9 and TRBJ1-2; TRBD1 agrees at 7 bases. The CDR3 sequence is 15 residues long. The V gene's germline CDR1 is SGDLS and CDR2 YYNGEE. With V trimmed by 2 bases and J by 6 bases, 10 bases remained unmatched. Filled out from reference TRBV9 and TRBJ1-2, the complete variable domain reads DSGVTQTPKHLITATGQRVTLRCSPRSGDLSVYWYQQSLDQGLQFLIQYYNGEERAKGNILERFSAQQFPDLHSELNLSSLELGDSALYFCASSVEVRQGHGYTFGSGTRLTVV.

This rearrangement joins TRBV29-1 to TRBJ1-2; tentative D call: TRBD1 (5 bases). The CDR3 has 12 amino acids. Germline V CDR1 and CDR2: SQVTM, ANQGSEA. Trimming took 4 bases from V and 3 from J, leaving 9 bases between them. CDR3: CSVVGDDYGYTF. The CDR3 DNA reads as TGCAGCGTTGTAGGGGATGACTATGGCTACACCTTC. The full variable domain, rest sourced from reference TRBV29-1 and TRBJ1-2, is SAVISQKPSRDICQRGTSLTIQCQVDSQVTMMFWYRQQPGQSLTLIATANQGSEATYESGFVIDKFPISRPNLTFSTLTVSNMSPEDSSIYLCSVVGDDYGYTFGSGTRLTVV.

The chain employs TRBV7-2 and TRBJ2-1; perhaps TRBD2 as D (7 bases). Germline CDR1 is SGHTA and CDR2 is FQGNSA. Trimming took off 5 bases at V and 11 bases at J, with 22 bases between the two ends. This CDR3 spans 15 amino acids. The CDR3 DNA sequence: TGTGCCAGCAGCCCCCAAGGGATGGGGGGGGCTAAGCAGTTCTTC. Translation: CASSPQGMGGAKQFF.

This clone was counted only a few times. The chain employs TRBV7-2 and TRBJ1-5; D not resolved. Per the germline V gene, CDR1 is SGHTA and CDR2 is FQGNSA. V was cut by 3 bases and J by 8 bases, with 8 bases left in between. The CDR3 extends over 12 amino acids. CDR3 sequence reads: CASSFSTEPQHF. The CDR3 DNA sequence: TGTGCCAGCAGCTTTAGTACTGAGCCCCAGCATTTT. Filled out from reference TRBV7-2 and TRBJ1-5, the complete variable domain reads GAGVSQSPSNKVTEKGKDVELRCDPISGHTALYWYRQSLGQGLEFLIYFQGNSAPDKSGLPSDRFSAERTGGSVSTLTIQRTQQEDSAVYLCASSFSTEPQHFGDGTRLSIL.

This chain connects TRBV7-2 to TRBJ2-3; a possible D gene is TRBD2 (6 bases). Trimming shortened V by 5 bases and J by 6 bases, and 12 bases separated the two germline ends. Germline V gene data show CDR1 as SGHTA and CDR2 as FQGNSA. CDR3 length: 13 residues. CDR3 sequence: CASSKGGRDTQYF. The CDR3 DNA follows: TGTGCCAGCAGCAAGGGAGGTCGCGATACGCAGTATTTT.

The table lists this clone with a few counts. The V and J genes are TRBV23-1 and TRBJ2-5; TRBD2 matches 9 bases. TRBV23-1 is known as an ORF, though its function is uncertain. This CDR3 contains 16 residues. Unmatched junction bases numbered 12, after V lost 6 bases and J lost 4 bases. The CDR3: CASRPPRGRGVETQYF. The CDR3, as DNA: TGCGCCAGCAGGCCCCCCCGCGGGAGGGGGGTAGAGACCCAGTACTTC.

This clone has just a few counts. The chain uses TRBV10-3 and TRBJ2-1, with D hard to call. Looked up from germline, CDR1 is ENHRY and CDR2 is SYGVKD. V was pared by 7 bases and J by 4 bases, with 17 bases between. The CDR3 length is 15 residues. Here the CDR3 DNA reads TGTGCCATCATGGCCAGCCAGGTCGATTACAATGAGCAGTTCTTC. Translated: CAIMASQVDYNEQFF.

The rearrangement links TRBV2 to TRBJ2-2; D is possibly TRBD2 (6 bases). The CDR3 has 15 amino acids. Trimming cost V 6 bases and J 8 bases, with 19 bases left between them. Germline V gene lookup returns CDR1 SNHLY and CDR2 FYNNEI. CDR3 sequence reads: CASSPIGTRGGELFF. CDR3 bases: TGTGCCAGCAGCCCTATCGGGACTCGGGGAGGGGAGCTGTTTTTT.

This clone was seen only a few times. V gene TRBV18 combines with J gene TRBJ1-2; no firm D call. V shed 2 bases and J shed 2 bases, with 9 bases lying between them. This CDR3 region has 14 residues. Germline loops: CDR1 KGHSH, CDR2 LQKENI. CDR3 in amino acids: CASSPNLENYGYTF. In DNA form, the CDR3 reads TGTGCCAGCTCACCAAACTTAGAGAACTATGGCTACACCTTC.

This clone was found a few times. The chain has TRBV11-2 and TRBJ2-2; TRBD1 matches at 9 bases. Trimming removed 0 bases from V and 3 bases from J; junction bases left unmatched: 11. In germline, CDR1 is SGHAT, CDR2 FQNNGV. The CDR3 has 19 residues. The CDR3 bases are TGTGCCAGCAGCTTAGATGGGACAGGGTTCCGCGGCGACACCGGGGAGCTGTTTTTT. Its protein is CASSLDGTGFRGDTGELFF. The variable domain in full, completed from reference TRBV11-2 and TRBJ2-2, reads EAGVAQSPRYKIIEKRQSVAFWCNPISGHATLYWYQQILGQGPKLLIQFQNNGVVDDSQLPKDRFSAERLKGVDSTLKIQPAKLEDSAVYLCASSLDGTGFRGDTGELFFGEGSRLTVL.

CDR3 DNA: TGTGCCAGCAGTCGGACAGGGCGGGACTATGGCTACACCTTC. Its translation: CASSRTGRDYGYTF. The V and J genes are TRBV27 and TRBJ1-2; 8 nucleotides line up with TRBD1. Germline CDR1 is MNHEY and CDR2 is SMNVEV (reference sequence). CDR3 length: 14 residues. V was pared by 5 bases and J by 3 bases, with 5 bases of the junction left unmatched.

V is TRBV29-1 and J is TRBJ1-4; D call uncertain. The CDR3 contains 14 residues. Trimming cost V 4 bases and J 6 bases, with 15 bases left between them. From germline, CDR1 is SQVTM and CDR2 ANQGSEA. The CDR3 DNA reads as TGCAGCGTTGGAGGGAGTGCAAGGGATGAAAAACTGTTTTTT. This translates into CSVGGSARDEKLFF.

The table lists this clone with a few counts. V and J are TRBV4-1 and TRBJ2-2; 10 nucleotides match TRBD1. From germline, CDR1 is MGHRA and CDR2 YSYEKL. J gave up 4 bases and V 3 bases, and 11 bases lay outside the gene matches. There are 18 residues in the CDR3. The CDR3 coding sequence is TGCGCCAGCAGCCACTCCCTCGACAGGGGGCGCATCACCGGGGAGCTGTTTTTT. This gives the protein CASSHSLDRGRITGELFF.

V is TRBV7-8 and J is TRBJ1-1; 7 bases map to TRBD1. This CDR3 is built from 14 residues. The trim removed 5 bases at V and 4 bases at J, leaving 7 bases unmatched. The germline V gene has CDR1 SGHVS and CDR2 FQNEAQ. CDR3 in amino acids: CASSTYRGGTEAFF. The DNA for the CDR3 is TGTGCCAGCAGCACCTACAGGGGTGGCACTGAAGCTTTCTTT.

This clone was detected a few times. This sequence joins TRBV7-3 and TRBJ2-1, with TRBD2 matching over 7 bases. The J segment lost 8 bases and the V segment lost 5 bases, leaving 6 bases of the junction unmatched. Per the germline V gene, CDR1 is SGHTA and CDR2 is FQGTGA. This CDR3 is 13 amino acids long. The CDR3 sequence: CASSPTSLDEQFF. The CDR3 bases are TGTGCCAGCAGCCCGACTAGCCTAGATGAGCAGTTCTTC.

V usage is TRBV10-2 and J usage is TRBJ1-1; TRBD1 might be the D (5 bases). The V gene's germline CDR1 is WSHSY and CDR2 SAAADI. The CDR3 is 15 residues long. The V gene lost 0 bases and the J gene lost 2 bases, with 10 bases spanning the gap. CDR3 nucleotides: TGCGCCAGCAGTGAGTCGGGGGGGACCAACACTGAAGCTTTCTTT. Encoded protein: CASSESGGTNTEAFF.